One and the same sample provided the 17 T cell receptor beta chains below, sequenced in a study of blood T cell repertoires in COVID-19. Profiling relied on immunoSEQ multiplex PCR, and the TCRdb table lists in-frame clones only, not all of them. The sample yields about 38,000 clones, 70% to 90% seen once. The sample comprised peripheral blood. All receptors come from a man aged 50 to 59 with active COVID-19.

This clone was seen only once. The V and J genes are TRBV3-1 (or the pseudogene TRBV3-2) and TRBJ2-1; 11 bases line up with TRBD2. The CDR3 loop spans 15 amino acids. Germline CDR1 and CDR2: LGHDT and YNNKEL (reference sequence). V shed 4 bases and J 11 bases; nucleotides not matched to a gene: 10. As DNA, the CDR3 is TGTGCCAGCAGCCTCGGACTAGCGGGTCCTCAGAAGCAGTTCTTC. Residues: CASSLGLAGPQKQFF.

The gene calls are TRBV7-8 and TRBJ1-3; possible D gene TRBD1, 6 bases. The V end lost 5 bases, the J end lost 4 bases, and 18 bases lay between the germline ends. The CDR3 contains 16 residues. Germline lookup yields CDR1 SGHVS and CDR2 FQNEAQ. This CDR3 reads CASSPLGGALGNTIYF. As DNA, the CDR3 is TGTGCCAGCAGCCCTTTAGGGGGGGCCTTGGGAAACACCATATATTTT.

The rearrangement uses TRBV7-2 and TRBJ2-5, with 9 nucleotides matching TRBD2. CDR1 is SGHTA, CDR2 FQGNSA, per germline. CDR3 length equals 16 residues. The ends lost 1 base at V and 1 base at J; junction bases unmatched: 4. DNA of the CDR3: TGTGCCAGCAGCTTAGTAGGAGCGGGGGGCCAAGAGACCCAGTACTTC. Encoded protein: CASSLVGAGGQETQYF.

There are a few counts of this clone. This sequence joins TRBV2 and TRBJ2-1; 8 bases fit TRBD2. This CDR3 is built from 13 residues. V shed 6 bases and J 7 bases; nucleotides not matched to a gene: 5. CDR1 and CDR2 (germline): SNHLY, FYNNEI. The CDR3 DNA reads as TGTGCCAGCAGAGACATAGCGGGGAATGAGCAGTTCTTC. It codes for CASRDIAGNEQFF.

This clone occurred a few times. This sequence joins TRBV19 and TRBJ1-2, with D possibly TRBD1 on 5 matching bases. Trimming stripped 3 bases from V and 8 bases from J, with 13 bases between. CDR1 LNHDA and CDR2 SQIVND come from the germline V gene (reference sequence). The CDR3 runs to 13 residues. The CDR3 DNA reads TGTGCCAGTAGTATGTGGGGCCGTGACGGCTACACCTTC. Translated: CASSMWGRDGYTF.

This chain uses TRBV7-8 with TRBJ1-6, with TRBD1 matching over 11 bases. J was trimmed by 3 bases and V by 5 bases; bases with no gene match: 12. CDR1 is SGHVS, CDR2 FQNEAQ, per germline. The CDR3 contains 19 residues. The CDR3 protein is CASSRGWTGGGFYNSPLHF. In DNA, the CDR3 is TGTGCCAGCAGCCGAGGCTGGACAGGGGGCGGCTTCTATAATTCACCCCTCCACTTT.

The chain joins TRBV5-1 to TRBJ2-1; the match to TRBD1 covers 7 bases. The trim removed 0 bases at V and 2 bases at J, leaving 2 bases unmatched. Germline V gene data show CDR1 as SGHRS and CDR2 as YFSETQ. The CDR3 covers 15 residues. The CDR3 DNA follows: TGCGCCAGCAGCTTGGTGGGACAGACCTACAATGAGCAGTTCTTC. It translates to CASSLVGQTYNEQFF.

The chain is built from TRBV12-3 or TRBV12-4 and TRBJ2-3; D is uncertain. V lost 4 bases and J lost 3, with 8 bases in between. The CDR3 loop spans 13 amino acids. This chain's CDR3 is CASSSRPTDTQYF. In nucleotides, the CDR3 is TGTGCCAGCAGTTCTAGACCAACAGATACGCAGTATTTT.

This clone was detected once. The chain employs TRBV5-4 and TRBJ2-1, with D possibly matching TRBD2 (7 bases). The CDR3 contains 15 residues. Trimming pared 4 bases from V and 2 bases from J, leaving 13 bases between. CDR1 and CDR2 from the germline V gene are SGHNT and YYREEE (reference sequence). The CDR3 region is CASSHGGLAYNEQFF. The DNA of the CDR3 is TGTGCCAGCAGCCACGGGGGGCTAGCCTACAATGAGCAGTTCTTC.

The DNA of the CDR3 is TGTGCCAGCGGCCCCAGGAAAGATACGCAGTATTTT. It is translated as CASGPRKDTQYF. The V call is TRBV2, the J call TRBJ2-3; D unresolved. Germline V gives CDR1 SNHLY, CDR2 FYNNEI. Trimming shortened V by 8 bases and J by 5 bases, and 11 bases separated the two germline ends. This CDR3 region has 12 residues.

The count of this clone is one. J is TRBJ2-1 and V is TRBV7-2, with D maybe TRBD1 (5 bases). V lost 6 bases and J lost 5, with 11 bases in between. This CDR3 spans 13 amino acids. Per germline, CDR1 SGHTA and CDR2 FQGNSA. The CDR3 region is CASSQGVDNEQFF. CDR3 nucleotides: TGTGCCAGCAGTCAAGGGGTGGACAATGAGCAGTTCTTC.

This sequence joins TRBV7-9 and TRBJ2-7; TRBD1 agrees at 8 bases. Trimming removed 5 bases from V and 2 bases from J; junction bases left unmatched: 11. CDR1 is SEHNR, CDR2 FQNEAQ, per germline (reference sequence). The CDR3 totals 16 residues. The CDR3 is CASSDRGAGFTYEQYF. CDR3 in DNA: TGTGCCAGCAGCGACAGGGGCGCGGGTTTCACCTACGAGCAGTACTTC.

CDR3 sequence (DNA): TGTGCCAGCAGTGTATTACAGGGGACGGCTTTCTTT. This translates into CASSVLQGTAFF. The chain has TRBV14 and TRBJ1-1; 7 nucleotides match TRBD1. V was clipped by 6 bases and J by 11 bases; unmatched bases: 9. CDR1 is SGHDN, CDR2 FVKESK, per germline. CDR3 length equals 12 residues.

The chain has TRBV4-3 and TRBJ1-5; possibly TRBD1 for D (5 bases). Trimming took off 0 bases at V and 5 bases at J, with 14 bases between the two ends. The CDR3 has 16 amino acids. CDR1 LGHNA and CDR2 YSLEER come from the germline V gene. CDR3 in DNA: TGCGCCAGCAGCCAAGAAACCGGGGGAAGTTATCAGCCCCAGCATTTT. Translation gives CASSQETGGSYQPQHF.

This chain links TRBV5-5 with TRBJ1-2; 11 positions agree with TRBD1. This CDR3 has 16 residues. Germline CDR1 is SGHKS and CDR2 is YYEKEE (reference sequence). V gave up 2 bases and J gave up 8 bases; unmatched junction bases: 11. In DNA form, the CDR3 reads TGTGCCAGCAGCTTATACCTTGGACAGGGGGCACGGGGCTACACCTTC. It specifies CASSLYLGQGARGYTF.

The chain combines TRBV7-9 with TRBJ1-1; D perhaps matches TRBD1 (5 bases). Trimming removed 3 bases at V and 1 base at J, with 9 bases between. The germline gives CDR1 SEHNR, CDR2 FQNEAQ (reference sequence). The CDR3 is made up of 14 amino acids. The CDR3 DNA sequence: TGTGCCAGCAGCTTGGGACTCGGGAACACTGAAGCTTTCTTT. Its translation is CASSLGLGNTEAFF.

The chain employs TRBV4-1 and TRBJ1-1, with D tentatively TRBD1 (5 bases). With 0 bases removed from V and 1 base from J, the gap between germline ends came to 12 bases. The CDR3 spans 16 residues. In germline, CDR1 is MGHRA, CDR2 YSYEKL. Here the CDR3 DNA reads TGCGCCAGCAGCCAAGAAGGGGTGCGAAAGAACACTGAAGCTTTCTTT. Translated: CASSQEGVRKNTEAFF.